The sequence of this T cell receptor beta chain was determined in a study of CD8+ T cells in alopecia areata listed by TCRdb under 2018. In terms of the full investigation: Treated patients were enrolled in an open-label pilot trial of oral tofacitinib at 5 to 10 mg twice daily for moderate-to-severe alopecia areata. Tofacitinib was administered for 6 to 18 months, and 6 months of follow-up off drug were then conducted to assess delayed response and recurrence. High-throughput TCRbeta sequencing was used to examine T cell clonal expansion in alopecia areata in both the C3H/HeJ mouse model and human patients. Scalp tissue and sorted CD4+ and CD8+ peripheral blood T cells from patchy and totalis/universalis alopecia areata patients and from healthy controls were covered by human TCRbeta sequencing. Biopsies were taken from tofacitinib-treated patients at baseline and again at 4 and 24 weeks into treatment, and several of those patients also had a later scalp biopsy. Scalp clonality was compared among normal scalp (n=4), patchy alopecia areata scalp (n=8), and alopecia totalis/universalis scalp (n=8). RNA was extracted with the PAXgene miRNA kit for fixed scalp, the miRNeasy kit for PBMCs, and the RNeasy kit for mouse skin. TCRbeta CDR3 regions were amplified by immunoSEQ multiplex PCR with 35 Vbeta forward and 13 Jbeta reverse primers.

CDR1 and CDR2 (LNHDA, SQIVND) derive from the germline V gene (reference sequence). From its cysteine to its phenylalanine, the CDR3 spans 16 amino acids. Here the CDR3 DNA is all that survives: 48 bases in frame from base 1. V is trimmed back by 8 bases and J by 3 bases, and the junction contains 16 bases that no gene match accounts for. According to the study, the label for this sample's time point signals: baseline before oral tofacitinib. Peripheral blood and lesional scalp punch biopsies were obtained from patients with alopecia areata. After PBMCs were isolated by density centrifugation and stained for CD3, CD4 and CD8, a FACSAria was used to sort CD4+ and CD8+ T cells. Libraries were prepared through the immunoSEQ multiplex PCR assay. For TCR sequencing, RNA was extracted from every sample and reverse transcribed into cDNA to serve as template. SuperScript III was used to make first-strand cDNA, primed with a 2:1 mix of oligo-dT and random hexamers. A synthetic immune receptor repertoire was used to assess amplification bias, and residual bias was removed computationally. For the original study's pipeline: After raw reads were preprocessed to remove errors, the CDR3 was defined following IMGT conventions as running from the conserved cysteine to phenylalanine. Clonality was calculated as 1 minus Shannon entropy normalized by log2 of the number of productive unique TCRs. CD4 or CD8 identity of scalp clones was inferred by cross-referencing scalp TCRbeta sequences with sorted blood CD4 and CD8 repertoires. The table was pulled from immuneACCESS by TCRdb, which kept in-frame rearrangements only. Such tables lose some clones; where checked, under half of the loss comes from unresolved V genes, and the rest has no known cause. V and J calls and clone size follow that table, whereas D and trimming were derived from the DNA. Present in this sample are approximately 150,000 clones, about nine tenths of which were seen just once. The ten largest clonotypes hold over 12% of the sample.

Study-wide conclusions, independent of this receptor: Compared with normal scalp, lesional scalp, particularly in alopecia totalis/universalis, had higher clonality and more expanded CD8+ clones, which suggests antigenic drive. Compared with mice, TCR sequences shared between patients were less clear, possibly partly because of HLA diversity across the patient population. Scalp TCR repertoire analysis is complicated because resident alphabeta T cells in normal human skin are also sequenced, whereas mouse skin is dominated by gammadelta T cells.

Details on this clone: Its antigen is still unknown. It has no much larger one-base neighbor in the sample; base qualities were not kept.

This receptor chain uses TRBV19 and TRBJ2-7; TRBD2 fits 7 bases in the junction. Sequences were derived from CD8+ T cells sorted from blood, sampled at week 0. The receptor's source is a human donor with alopecia areata. The CDR3 region: CASANIFGGSVYEQYF. The sequence in DNA is TGTGCCAGTGCGAACATCTTCGGCGGGAGTGTCTACGAGCAGTACTTC.